This T cell receptor (beta chain) was captured in a study of cytomegalovirus exposure and HLA in healthy donors. For the study at large: As an earlier analysis found, 150 million to 200 million T cells yielded about 120 million unique TCR beta sequences. The study's early data release held about 85 million unique TCRs from HLA-typed donors. Study-wide results and limits: It was reported that TCR beta sequences correctly inferred the HLA-A and HLA-B alleles for most subjects.

Both 60 Vbeta primers and 13 Jbeta primers went into the PCR. This table comes from immunoSEQ multiplex PCR, and its TCRdb copy is limited to in-frame clones, with some not included. The sample lists more than 150,000 clones; roughly 80% were seen once. In the case of this clone: Its antigen is still unknown.

CDR1 SGDLS and CDR2 YYNGEE come from the germline V gene. V lost 0 bases and J lost 4; bases outside the gene matches: 5. This CDR3 comprises 16 residues. Sequenced: PBMCs. The clonotype was recovered from a woman between 40 and 50 years old in good health and CMV-seropositive. The rearrangement links TRBV9 to TRBJ1-4, with 8 nucleotides matching TRBD1. The CDR3 region is CASSVGAGGNNEKLFF. CDR3 in DNA: TGTGCCAGCAGCGTAGGGGCAGGGGGCAATAATGAAAAACTGTTTTTT.